The next 10 T cell receptor beta chains were all read from a single sample in a study of T cell responses to AZD1222 COVID-19 vaccine. Clones were sequenced by immunoSEQ multiplex PCR, and TCRdb holds only the in-frame ones, with some missing. Among 100,000 or so clones listed, 75% to 95% were seen once. The specimen was peripheral blood, collected on day 0 of AZD1222 vaccination. These receptor sequences come from an adult in good health.

The V call is TRBV6-6, the J call TRBJ1-1; D is undetermined. The germline V and J ends were trimmed by 6 bases and 3 bases, with 8 bases remaining between them. Germline V gene sequence: CDR1 MNHNY, CDR2 SVGAGI (reference sequence). The CDR3 consists of 12 residues. CDR3 bases: TGTGCCAGCAGAAATAGGGACACTGAAGCTTTCTTT. It is translated as CASRNRDTEAFF.

The J gene is TRBJ2-1, the V gene TRBV24-1; D gene uncertain. The V gene lost 0 bases and the J gene lost 6 bases, with 14 bases spanning the gap. The CDR3 covers 16 residues. From germline, CDR1 is KGHDR and CDR2 SFDVKD. CDR3: CATSDLQSLQSNEQFF. The CDR3 coding sequence is TGTGCCACCAGTGATTTGCAAAGCCTCCAGAGCAATGAGCAGTTCTTC.

The genes are TRBV5-1 and TRBJ1-4, with TRBD1 matching over 10 bases. V was clipped by 3 bases and J by 8 bases; unmatched bases: 4. From germline, CDR1 is SGHRS and CDR2 YFSETQ. The CDR3 runs 14 residues. The CDR3 sequence is CASSYGTGDEKLFF. The CDR3 coding sequence is TGCGCCAGCAGCTACGGGACAGGGGACGAAAAACTGTTTTTT.

The chain uses TRBV3-1 (or the pseudogene TRBV3-2) and TRBJ1-3; D is unclear. Trimming cost V 2 bases and J 2 bases, with 22 bases left between them. CDR3 length: 19 amino acids. Looked up from germline, CDR1 is LGHDT and CDR2 is YNNKEL (reference sequence). CDR3 coding DNA: TGTGCCAGCAGCCAATTCTTTAACCCAGCCGGAGGAACTGGAAACACCATATATTTT. It is translated as CASSQFFNPAGGTGNTIYF.

This clone was observed once. The chain's CDR3 is CASSLQFNQPQHF. CDR3 coding DNA: TGTGCCAGCAGCCTACAATTCAATCAGCCCCAGCATTTT. V is TRBV7-9 and J is TRBJ1-5; no firm D call. V shed 5 bases and J shed 3 bases, with 8 bases lying between them. This CDR3 spans 13 amino acids. From germline, CDR1 is SEHNR and CDR2 FQNEAQ (reference sequence).

The chain recombines TRBV11-1 with TRBJ1-1; D call uncertain. There are 15 residues in the CDR3. Germline loops: CDR1 SGHAT, CDR2 FQDESV (reference sequence). Trimming took 5 bases from V and 0 from J, leaving 13 bases between them. The CDR3 reads CASSNPPGLNTEAFF. The DNA for the CDR3 is TGTGCCAGCAGCAACCCGCCGGGGTTGAACACTGAAGCTTTCTTT.

The chain couples TRBV10-3 to TRBJ2-1, with a tentative D call TRBD1 (6 bases). V lost 4 bases and J 2 bases, leaving 12 bases between the germline ends. Germline V gives CDR1 ENHRY, CDR2 SYGVKD. This CDR3 has 15 amino acids. The CDR3 DNA sequence: TGTGCCATCAGTGTCTACAGGGATACCTACAATGAGCAGTTCTTC. Translation: CAISVYRDTYNEQFF.

The CDR3 DNA follows: TGTGCCAGCAGTTTAGGGTCCTACGAGCAGTACTTC. Translated, it gives CASSLGSYEQYF. The chain is built from TRBV28 and TRBJ2-7; D call uncertain. CDR1 and CDR2 from the germline V gene are MDHEN and SYDVKM. The CDR3 runs 12 residues. The V gene lost 2 bases and the J gene lost 1 base, with 3 bases spanning the gap.

The rearrangement uses TRBV19 and TRBJ1-3, with TRBD1 as a possible D gene (5 bases). The CDR3 has 15 residues. CDR1 LNHDA and CDR2 SQIVND come from the germline V gene (reference sequence). The V end lost 6 bases, the J end lost 0 bases, and 12 bases lay between the germline ends. The CDR3 is CASSRQSVSGNTIYF. DNA for the CDR3: TGTGCCAGTAGCCGACAGTCCGTCTCTGGAAACACCATATATTTT.

The chain carries TRBV5-1 and TRBJ1-5, with TRBD1 matching 9 bases. The CDR3 is 16 amino acids. CDR1 and CDR2 (germline): SGHRS, YFSETQ. The V and J ends lost 0 bases and 7 bases, in that order; junction bases with no gene match: 8. The CDR3 DNA follows: TGCGCCAGCAGCTTGGGGGACACAGGGGGCGGGCAGCCCCAGCATTTT. Translation gives CASSLGDTGGGQPQHF.